A selection of T cell receptor beta chains follows, all from one sample in a study of T cell repertoires in cytomegalovirus infection. TCRdb reprocessed the reads with MiXCR, giving one entry per CDR3 protein. The profile shows roughly 720,000 distinct CDR3 sequences, under 40% of them singletons. The sequencing sample was made of PBMCs. The receptors derive from a human donor in good health (CMV status not recorded). Some clones in this sample may be carry-over from other donors' samples. CDR3s leave out the opening cysteine and the closing phenylalanine or tryptophan. Some rows mark clone size as missing; the rest say once, few, many or name a class of expanded clone.

abundance	v_gene	j_gene	CDR3aa
-	TRBV24-1	TRBJ2-3	ATSEGGRSTDTQY
-	TRBV11-2	TRBJ2-1	ASSLEGGGLAVWDAQF
few	TRBV5-6	TRBJ2-5	ASSHIQRSQETQY
few	TRBV4-1	TRBJ1-5	ASSQLGYPTSNQPQH
few	TRBV7-8	TRBJ1-2	ASSLGRITGRVRYT
few	TRBV28	TRBJ1-3	ASGRHSGNTIY
many	TRBV7-2	TRBJ2-1	ASSPAGGYNEQF
-	TRBV11-2	TRBJ2-2	SSSLGRTGELF
once	TRBV7-3	TRBJ1-2	ASSVGRERSYT
few	TRBV10-3	TRBJ1-6	AISEPSYNSPLH
few	TRBV7-9	TRBJ1-2	ASSLGGTMAPSYT
-	TRBV7-6	TRBJ1-1	ASTTERGNEAF
-	TRBV28	TRBJ2-1	ASSSLPSNEQF
many	TRBV28	TRBJ1-5	ASSLVGPGQGDQPQH
few	TRBV6-5	TRBJ2-5	ASGPRATETQY
-	TRBV19	TRBJ1-2	ASSMRLESEGYT
-	TRBV28	TRBJ1-2	ASSLLRGGLAGYT
-	TRBV27	TRBJ2-2	ASREITGIGELF
-	TRBV7-9	TRBJ1-5	ASSVVSVNQPQH
-	TRBV28	TRBJ1-2	ASSLRGGQRYGYT
-	TRBV20-1	TRBJ2-1	SGGSGIAYKEQF
-	TRBV15	TRBJ1-2	ATAGTLAGYT
-	TRBV10-2	TRBJ1-3	ASSRDREGPGNTIY
few	TRBV20-1	TRBJ2-7	SARDNEQY
-	TRBV28	TRBJ1-6	ASREGQSPISYNSPLH
-	TRBV2	TRBJ1-5	ASSEIEEGPQH
few	TRBV12-3/TRBV12-4	TRBJ1-5	ASRREQGTSNQPQH
many	TRBV7-6	TRBJ2-3	ASSSRDRDTDTQY
few	TRBV28	TRBJ2-7	ASTYQGFYEQY
-	TRBV12-3/TRBV12-4	TRBJ1-2	ASSLDRGRLYYGYT
few	TRBV7-7	TRBJ2-3	ASSARQGYDTQY
-	TRBV12-3/TRBV12-4	TRBJ2-2	AGRVDTGELF
-	TRBV12-3/TRBV12-4	TRBJ1-5	ASSLATGVQPQH
-	TRBV3-1	TRBJ2-2	ASSHGVGGSGTGELF
-	TRBV5-4	TRBJ2-5	ASSGGGDQETQY
-	TRBV7-6	TRBJ2-3	ASSPGARGTDTQY
few	TRBV28	TRBJ2-7	ASRMWGATTYEQY
-	TRBV10-3	TRBJ1-2	AISELMGGYGYT
-	TRBV7-6	TRBJ2-1	ASNPGGTGSYNEQF
few	TRBV28	TRBJ2-3	ASSLAAGRLTDTQY
-	TRBV4-1	TRBJ1-5	ASSQRRSNPRDQPQH
-	TRBV2	TRBJ2-7	ANSTESSYEQY
few	TRBV19	TRBJ2-7	ASATRGYEQY
-	TRBV10-3	TRBJ2-1	AINRGGAEQF
-	TRBV20-1	TRBJ1-2	SARDLGFNYGYT
-	TRBV29-1	TRBJ1-2	STPGDYGYT
-	TRBV20-1	TRBJ1-5	SAPGGRSGQPQH
-	TRBV27	TRBJ2-1	ASSLSTAGEQF
-	TRBV11-2	TRBJ2-7	ASSSFFDFREQY
few	TRBV27	TRBJ2-1	ASSPSVISRNEQF
few	TRBV19	TRBJ2-1	ASSIGAYEQF
-	TRBV27	TRBJ2-1	ASSLHLGGSNKYNEQF
-	TRBV5-3	TRBJ1-1	ASTTAGAGNGEAF
-	TRBV6-6	TRBJ1-5	ASSYFSGLNQPQH
-	TRBV12-3/TRBV12-4	TRBJ2-1	ASSFVAGASDEQF
-	TRBV28	TRBJ1-2	ASSLPEGVGYT
-	TRBV12-3/TRBV12-4	TRBJ1-1	ASPTSRGSNTEAF